The rows below give T cell receptor beta chains drawn from one sample of a study of blood T cell repertoires in COVID-19. Clones were sequenced by immunoSEQ multiplex PCR, and TCRdb holds only the in-frame ones, with some missing. This table holds 270,000 or so clones, more than 75% found once. Sequencing used PBMCs or T cells enriched from blood (not recorded which). All receptors derive from a woman aged 50 to 60 who had been exposed to COVID-19. The CDR3 runs from the conserved cysteine through the conserved F or W. A D gene is named only where the DNA matches it firmly. Clone size is shown for a subset of rows, as once, few, many or a class of expanded clone.

TRBV5-6	-	TRBD1	TRBJ1-1	14	TGTGCCAGCAGCCGGACAGGGGGGGGCACTGAAGCTTTCTTT	CASSRTGGGTEAFF
TRBV6-5	-	-	TRBJ1-5	14	TGTGCCAGCATGGGAGCCCCCGGGGTTCAGCCCCAGCATTTT	CASMGAPGVQPQHF
TRBV7-9	-	-	TRBJ2-7	16	TGTGCCAGCAGCCCTGCGATCCGAGGCACTTCCTACGAGCAGTACTTC	CASSPAIRGTSYEQYF
TRBV6-5	-	-	TRBJ1-3	13	TGTGCCAGCACCTCGGTAACGGGGAACACCATATATTTT	CASTSVTGNTIYF
TRBV9	few	-	TRBJ1-2	15	TGTGCCAGCAGCGAGAGAGAGGGCTTGGGCTATGGCTACACCTTC	CASSEREGLGYGYTF
TRBV18	-	-	TRBJ2-6	15	TGTGCCAGCTCACCCGTCCTCTCTGGGGCCAACGTCCTGACTTTC	CASSPVLSGANVLTF
TRBV5-1	-	TRBD1	TRBJ1-4	15	TGCGCCAGCAGCGCGAGACAGGGGATGGATGAAAAACTGTTTTTT	CASSARQGMDEKLFF
TRBV12-5	-	-	TRBJ1-6	13	TGTGCTAGTGGTTTGTACAACTCCGGGGCCCTCCACTTT	CASGLYNSGALHF
TRBV6-1	-	-	TRBJ1-4	16	TGTGCCAGCAGTGAGAGCCGTACGGCAACTAATGAAAAACTGTTTTTT	CASSESRTATNEKLFF
TRBV10-3	-	-	TRBJ1-1	13	TGTGCCGTTTCAGGGGTGCGGAACACTGAAGCTTTCTTT	CAVSGVRNTEAFF
TRBV10-2	-	TRBD1	TRBJ1-1	14	TGCGCCAGCACCCGACAGGGGATGAACACTGAAGCTTTCTTT	CASTRQGMNTEAFF
TRBV12-5	-	TRBD1	TRBJ1-1	15	TGTGCTAGTGCCGACCCTTTGGAAGGGGGCGGTGAAGCTTTCTTT	CASADPLEGGGEAFF
TRBV10-3	few	-	TRBJ1-2	14	TGTGCCATCAGTGAAGAACGTTCGGGGGATGGCTACACCTTC	CAISEERSGDGYTF
TRBV29-1	once	TRBD1	TRBJ1-2	16	TGCAGCGTAAATCAAGTGGGACAGGGGGCCGACTATGGCTACACCTTC	CSVNQVGQGADYGYTF
TRBV19	-	TRBD1	TRBJ1-5	16	TGTGCCAGTAGGATCCACGGACAGGGGAGCAATCAGCCCCAGCATTTT	CASRIHGQGSNQPQHF
TRBV11-2	-	-	TRBJ1-1	17	TGTGCCAGCAGCTTAGTGGGGCACGGCGGGGTGAACACTGAAGCTTTCTTT	CASSLVGHGGVNTEAFF
TRBV21-1	-	-	TRBJ2-1	17	TGTGCCAGCAGCAAAGCGGGCGGGACGGGGAGCTACAATGAGCAGTTCTTC	CASSKAGGTGSYNEQFF
TRBV5-5	-	TRBD2	TRBJ2-3	18	TGTGCCAGCAGCCGGTCTAGCGGTGGGGCCTCTAGCACAGATACGCAGTATTTT	CASSRSSGGASSTDTQYF
TRBV27	once	TRBD2	TRBJ2-1	16	TGTGCCAGCAGCCCCTCAGCGGGGGTCCTCTACAATGAGCAGTTCTTC	CASSPSAGVLYNEQFF
TRBV28	once	TRBD2	TRBJ2-1	17	TGTGCCAGCAAGCACATGGCTATGGCGGGGGGGTGGCATGAGCAGTTCTTC	CASKHMAMAGGWHEQFF
TRBV6-6	-	TRBD1	TRBJ1-1	16	TGTGCCAGCAGTCGACAGACAGGGACCATGAACACTGAAGCTTTCTTT	CASSRQTGTMNTEAFF
TRBV11-2	-	TRBD1	TRBJ1-5	15	TGTGCCAGCAGCTTAGGGGACAGGGGGAATCAGCCCCAGCATTTT	CASSLGDRGNQPQHF